This T cell receptor (beta chain) appears in the sequencing data of a study of beta chain features in type 1 diabetes. Sequencing targeted expressed TCRB transcripts, as all isolated RNA had been reverse transcribed. Assay used: immunoSEQ multiplex PCR; TCRdb lists only in-frame clones, some missing. The sample lists almost 350,000 clones; about a tenth were seen once. Study-wide results and limits: Moderate yet significant TCRB CDR3 shortening was seen in Type 1 diabetes patients in all four CD4+ subsets. Lower insertion and higher deletion counts appeared at VDJ junctions in type 1 diabetes patients. Using cDNA template may skew counts toward highly expressing activated cells.

Germline CDR1 is SGHVS and CDR2 is FNYEAQ. The trim removed 5 bases at V and 5 bases at J, leaving 4 bases unmatched. This CDR3 has 14 residues. This clone was recorded many times. What it binds is not known. Specimen: central memory CD4+ T cells from blood. The receptor's source is a man in his thirties or forties with type 1 diabetes. The chain links TRBV7-6 to TRBJ2-1; 9 bases agree with TRBD1. CDR3 DNA: TGTGCCAGCAGCCGGGACAGGGCTCACAATGAGCAGTTCTTC. Amino acid sequence: CASSRDRAHNEQFF.